These 10 T cell receptor beta chains share one sample of origin, sequenced in a study of metastatic and nonmetastatic thyroid tumors. Thyroid surgery had not been preceded by any treatment in any patient. MiXCR was used by TCRdb to re-call the PCR reads. The table shows some 5,000 clones, with 20% to 25% occurring only once. Sequenced input: adjacent normal tissue. The receptors originated from a female donor with papillary thyroid cancer or a benign thyroid nodule (not recorded which). Some clones in this sample may be carry-over from other donors' samples.

This clone rates as medium-sized. A read error may produce the germline difference seen at one junction end. The CDR3 region is CASRLGSMMNTEAFF. The DNA for the CDR3 is TGCGCCAGCAGATTGGGGTCGATGATGAACACTGAAGCTTTCTTT. V usage is TRBV5-1 and J usage is TRBJ1-1; D gene uncertain. This CDR3 has 15 amino acids. CDR1 is SGHRS and CDR2 is YFSETQ in the germline V gene. Combining the CDR3 with reference TRBV5-1 and TRBJ1-1 gives the whole variable domain KAGVTQTPRYLIKTRGQQVTLSCSPISGHRSVSWYQQTPGQGLQFLFEYFSETQRNKGNFPGRFSGRQFSNSRSEMNVSTLELGDSALYLCASRLGSMMNTEAFFGQGTRLTVV.

This clone is labeled as medium-sized. This chain joins TRBV28 and TRBJ2-3; 9 bases are shared with TRBD1. The CDR3 runs 17 residues. The V gene's germline CDR1 is MDHEN and CDR2 SYDVKM. V dropped 8 bases and J dropped 3; count of bases not matched to a gene: 15. CDR3 in DNA: TGTGCCAGCGCTGATGACAAGGGACAGGGAGGGACAGATACGCAGTATTTT. Translating it yields CASADDKGQGGTDTQYF.

This clone was seen repeatedly, ten times or more. The gene calls are TRBV14 and TRBJ2-3; D is perhaps TRBD2 (6 bases). There are 15 residues in the CDR3. Looked up from germline, CDR1 is SGHDN and CDR2 is FVKESK. Trimming left V 4 bases short and J 6 bases short, with 17 bases between. As DNA, the CDR3 is TGTGCCAGCAGCCCCCTGGGGAAGCGGGCCGATACGCAGTATTTT. It encodes CASSPLGKRADTQYF.

This clone is medium-sized. This sequence joins TRBV28 and TRBJ1-5; D remains ambiguous. This CDR3 spans 17 amino acids. Per the germline V gene, CDR1 is MDHEN and CDR2 is SYDVKM. The V and J ends lost 5 bases and 9 bases respectively, with 26 bases between them. CDR3 in amino acids: CASSHKSRALRTWPQHF. The CDR3 DNA is TGTGCCAGCAGTCACAAATCCCGGGCCCTAAGGACCTGGCCCCAGCATTTT. The full variable domain, completed using reference TRBV28 and TRBJ1-5, is DVKVTQSSRYLVKRTGEKVFLECVQDMDHENMFWYRQDPGLGLRLIYFSYDVKMKEKGDIPEGYSVSREKKERFSLILESASTNQTSMYLCASSHKSRALRTWPQHFGDGTRLSIL.

The chain has TRBV27 and TRBJ1-5, with 8 nucleotides matching TRBD1. Germline CDR1 reads MNHEY; CDR2 reads SMNVEV (reference sequence). The trim removed 1 base at V and 1 base at J, leaving 3 bases unmatched. The CDR3 runs 16 residues. As DNA, the CDR3 is TGTGCCAGCAGTTTATTTCAGGGGGCGAGCAATCAGCCCCAGCATTTT. Protein product: CASSLFQGASNQPQHF.

This clone is medium-sized. This chain links TRBV24-1 with TRBJ2-5; D is possibly TRBD1 (8 bases). The CDR3 runs 16 residues. Germline V gives CDR1 KGHDR, CDR2 SFDVKD. V shed 0 bases and J shed 5 bases, with 15 bases lying between them. This chain's CDR3 is CATSDLTGGDKETQYF. DNA for the CDR3: TGTGCCACCAGTGATTTGACAGGGGGGGACAAGGAGACCCAGTACTTC.

This clone qualifies as medium-sized (0.01 to 0.1%). The chain couples TRBV4-1 to TRBJ2-1; TRBD2 aligns across 8 bases. Germline V lookup: CDR1 MGHRA, CDR2 YSYEKL. V trimming: 4 bases; J trimming: 3 bases; junction bases outside the gene matches: 11. CDR3 length: 17 residues. CDR3 sequence reads: CASSPAVGRAGYNEQFF. The CDR3 region has the DNA TGCGCCAGCAGCCCCGCGGTCGGGAGGGCCGGCTACAATGAGCAGTTCTTC.

There are a few counts of this clone. The chain carries TRBV6-1 and TRBJ1-5; weak D call: TRBD1 (5 bases). CDR1 and CDR2 from the germline V gene are MNHNS and SASEGT. The length of the CDR3 is 14 residues. Trimming cost V 2 bases and J 4 bases, with 9 bases left between them. The CDR3 DNA follows: TGTGCCAGCAGTGAAAAGACAGCAAATCAGCCCCAGCATTTT. Its protein product is CASSEKTANQPQHF.

The chain links TRBV5-1 to TRBJ2-1; TRBD2 matches 11 bases. Germline CDR1 SGHRS, CDR2 YFSETQ. The CDR3 is 15 residues long. With V trimmed by 2 bases and J by 5 bases, 3 bases remained unmatched. CDR3 nucleotide sequence: TGCGCCAGCAGCTTACTAGCGGGAGAGGACAATGAGCAGTTCTTC. As protein: CASSLLAGEDNEQFF.

Comments on this clone: Additional DNA sequences in this sample encode the identical CDR3. This chain joins TRBV5-1 and TRBJ2-7; D is unclear. This CDR3 spans 13 amino acids. The V and J ends lost 4 bases and 3 bases respectively, with 11 bases between them. CDR1 and CDR2 (germline): SGHRS, YFSETQ. This CDR3 reads CASSPFPHYEQYF. CDR3 coding DNA: TGCGCCAGCAGCCCTTTCCCACACTACGAGCAGTACTTC.